A single T cell receptor (beta chain) is shown here with its context. Here immunoSEQ multiplex PCR was the method, and the copy in TCRdb shows in-frame clones only, minus some. Of tens of thousands of clones listed, just under 85% are singletons. This specimen comes from a study of blood T cell repertoires in COVID-19. The CDR3 runs 13 residues. The V end lost 5 bases, the J end lost 7 bases, and 14 bases lay between the germline ends. Germline V gene lookup returns CDR1 SEHNR and CDR2 FQNEAQ (reference sequence). The sequence derives from a man between 65 and 85 years old with acute or convalescent COVID-19. The specimen was peripheral blood. This rearrangement joins TRBV7-9 to TRBJ1-2; D is perhaps TRBD1 (6 bases). CDR3 sequence: CASSPGEWSGYTF. The CDR3 nucleotides are TGTGCCAGCAGCCCAGGGGAATGGAGTGGCTACACCTTC.